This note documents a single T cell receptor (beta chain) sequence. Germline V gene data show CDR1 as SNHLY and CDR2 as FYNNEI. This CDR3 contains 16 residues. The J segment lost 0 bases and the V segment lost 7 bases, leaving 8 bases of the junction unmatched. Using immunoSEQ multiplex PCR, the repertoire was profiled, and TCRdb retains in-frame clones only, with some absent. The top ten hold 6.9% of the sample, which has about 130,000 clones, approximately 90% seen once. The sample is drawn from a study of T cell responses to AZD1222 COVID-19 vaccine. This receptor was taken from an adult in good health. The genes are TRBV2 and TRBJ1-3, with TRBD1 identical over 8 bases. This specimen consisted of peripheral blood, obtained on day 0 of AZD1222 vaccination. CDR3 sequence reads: CASNHGTGRSGNTIYF. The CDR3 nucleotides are TGTGCCAGCAACCACGGGACAGGTCGCTCTGGAAACACCATATATTTT.